Presented here are 5 T cell receptor beta chains from one specimen sequenced in a study of blood T cell repertoires in COVID-19. Only in-frame clones appear in the TCRdb table, and some are missing; sequencing was by immunoSEQ multiplex PCR. The table records hundreds of thousands of clones, about 90% of them present only once. Source material: peripheral blood. The origin of the receptors is a woman aged 25 to 45 with COVID-19, enrolled during active disease.

CDR3 protein: CASSLGQVETQYF. Written as DNA, the CDR3 is TGTGCCAGCAGTCTGGGACAGGTGGAGACCCAGTACTTC. The V gene is TRBV12-3 or TRBV12-4, the J gene TRBJ2-5; 8 bases map to TRBD1. The CDR3 consists of 13 residues. V trimming: 5 bases; J trimming: 5 bases; junction bases outside the gene matches: 4.

The chain couples TRBV23-1 to TRBJ1-5, with 8 bases matching TRBD1. TRBV23-1 is an ORF; its function is uncertain. The CDR3 runs to 15 residues. V lost 0 bases and J lost 5; bases outside the gene matches: 3. CDR3 coding DNA: TGCGCCAGCAGTCAATCTGAACAGGGGGATCAGCCCCAGCATTTT. The encoded protein is CASSQSEQGDQPQHF.

The rearrangement uses TRBV27 and TRBJ1-1; TRBD1 is a possible D gene (6 bases). CDR1 is MNHEY, CDR2 SMNVEV, per germline (reference sequence). Trimming removed 5 bases at V and 7 bases at J, with 14 bases between. CDR3 length: 13 residues. The CDR3, as DNA: TGTGCCAGCAGTCCACAAACAGGGAGTGAAGCTTTCTTT. It codes for CASSPQTGSEAFF.

The chain couples TRBV4-3 to TRBJ2-7; the D gene is possibly TRBD2 (6 bases). Trimming removed 0 bases from V and 2 bases from J, with 14 bases in between. Per the germline V gene, CDR1 is LGHNA and CDR2 is YSLEER. This CDR3 contains 16 residues. As DNA, the CDR3 is TGCGCCAGCAGCCAAGAGGCGGGACTGAATACCTACGAGCAGTACTTC. Translation gives CASSQEAGLNTYEQYF.

V and J are TRBV27 and TRBJ2-7, with D possibly being TRBD1 (6 bases). CDR1 is MNHEY and CDR2 is SMNVEV in the germline V gene (reference sequence). CDR3 length: 14 amino acids. Trimming shortened V by 5 bases and J by 4 bases, and 15 bases separated the two germline ends. CDR3 DNA sequence: TGTGCCAGCAGTAAACAGGGTGATCGGTACGAGCAGTACTTC. Protein product: CASSKQGDRYEQYF.